Listed below are T cell receptor beta chains from one sample, sequenced in a study of vaccination and CD4 T cells after COVID-19. Their antigen targets remain unknown. TCRdb re-derived calls from the PCR reads in MiXCR, one entry per CDR3 protein. This sample carries around 15,000 distinct CDR3 sequences, about a third of them seen once, and the ten largest clones take 14% to 15%. Sequenced sample: cultured CD4+ T cells from blood. The origin of the receptors is a human donor with COVID-19. The CDR3 runs from the conserved cysteine through the conserved F or W. D genes are given only for firm matches. Size tells how often a clone was seen (once, few, many) or the class of an expanded clone, and some rows leave it out.

j_call,d_call,clone_size,v_call,cdr3_nt,cdr3_aa
TRBJ1-5,.,few,TRBV6-1,.,CASSVGQGASSWHF
TRBJ1-4,.,.,TRBV2,TGTGCCAGCTTCGGTCGTGGGGAAAAACTGTTTTTT,CASFGRGEKLFF
TRBJ1-6,.,.,TRBV27,TGTGCCAGCACCCTATTAAGGTCAGGGCGCAATTCACCCCTCCACTTT,CASTLLRSGRNSPLHF
TRBJ2-1,.,.,TRBV5-1,TGCGCCAGCAGCTTCGGGGGATCCTCCTACAATGAGCAGTTCTTC,CASSFGGSSYNEQFF
TRBJ1-2,TRBD1,.,TRBV7-2,TGTGCCAGCAGCTCTGCCCGCTCGACAGGGTCCGATGGCTACACCTTC,CASSSARSTGSDGYTF
TRBJ2-2,.,few,TRBV6-1,TGTGCCAGCAGGACCACGGGAACCGGGGAGCTGTTTTTT,CASRTTGTGELFF
TRBJ1-5,.,few,TRBV7-2,TGTGCCAGCAGGGCCAGTAGCGGGAATCAGCCCCAGCATTTT,CASRASSGNQPQHF
TRBJ2-7,.,.,TRBV19,TGTGCCAGTAGTATCGAAGGCCGTTCCTCCTACGAGCAGTACTTC,CASSIEGRSSYEQYF
TRBJ1-5,TRBD1,few,TRBV20-1,TGCAGTGCTAGCCACGGGACAGGGGGCCCCGATCAGCCCCAGCATTTT,CSASHGTGGPDQPQHF
TRBJ1-1,.,.,TRBV19,TGTGCCAGTAGTAAGAGCACAGGGAGCGCTGAAGCTTTCTTT,CASSKSTGSAEAFF
TRBJ1-2,.,.,TRBV2,TGTGCCAGCAGTGACCAGGGAGGGGTGTATGGCTACACCTTC,CASSDQGGVYGYTF
TRBJ1-1,TRBD1,.,TRBV7-9,TGTGCCAGCAGCTTGAGGACAGGGAAGCACCTCTACACTGAAGCTTTCTTT,CASSLRTGKHLYTEAFF
TRBJ1-2,TRBD1,few,TRBV6-5,TGTGCCAGCAGTTCCACGCCGGGACAGGGAAACTATGGCTACACCTTC,CASSSTPGQGNYGYTF
TRBJ1-5,TRBD1,.,TRBV23-1,TGCGCCAGCAGTCATTGCGACAGGGTTTTCAGCAATCTGCCCCAGCATTTT,CASSHCDRVFSNLPQHF
TRBJ2-1,.,.,TRBV27,TGCGCCAGCAGTTTATTTTCCCCGACAGCCACTTCCTACAATGAGCAGTTCTTC,CASSLFSPTATSYNEQFF
TRBJ2-5,.,.,TRBV20-1,TGCAGTGCTAGAGAGGGGGCGAGGGCCCAGTACTTC,CSAREGARAQYF
TRBJ2-7,TRBD2,.,TRBV5-4,TGTGCCAGCAGCCCCGGGACTAGCGGGGGGATCTCCTACGAGCAGTACTTC,CASSPGTSGGISYEQYF
TRBJ2-2,TRBD2,.,TRBV6-1,TGTGCCAGCCGGGAGGGTACGGTGGACACCGGGGAGCTGTTTTTT,CASREGTVDTGELFF
TRBJ1-5,.,few,TRBV7-8,TGTGCCAGCACCGCTCGGAGGCAGAGAGACCAGCCCCAGCATTTT,CASTARRQRDQPQHF
TRBJ1-6,.,.,TRBV12-3/TRBV12-4,TGTGCCAGCAGTTTACAGGTGTATAATTCACCCCTCCACTTT,CASSLQVYNSPLHF
TRBJ2-3,.,few,TRBV18,TGTGCCAGCTCACCAGCGGCCGATACGCAGTATTTT,CASSPAADTQYF
TRBJ2-3,.,.,TRBV29-1,TGCAGCGTTCTTAGTGGGTTAGGCACAGATACGCAGTATTTT,CSVLSGLGTDTQYF
TRBJ1-2,TRBD1,few,TRBV20-1,TGCAGTGCTAAAGGACAGGGTGGATGGTATGGCTACACCTTC,CSAKGQGGWYGYTF
TRBJ1-5,TRBD1,.,TRBV18,TGTGCCAGCTCCGGACAGGGGGCCCTCAATCAGCCCCAGCATTTT,CASSGQGALNQPQHF
TRBJ1-3,.,few,TRBV6-5,TGTGCCAGCAGTTGGACGGTATCGGGAAACACCATATATTTT,CASSWTVSGNTIYF